These T cell receptor beta chains were read from a single sample in a study of T cell responses to AZD1222 COVID-19 vaccine. The method was immunoSEQ multiplex PCR; TCRdb's version includes in-frame clones alone and lacks a portion of them. The table has 65,000 to 95,000 clones, 70% to 90% seen once. Material: peripheral blood, obtained on day 0 of AZD1222 vaccination. These receptors all come from an adult in good health. Each CDR3 is given with its conserved first and last residue. Each record gives: clone size, J gene, V gene, D gene, CDR3 DNA, CDR3 protein. D genes are given only for firm matches. Clone size is not always given. Where it is, it says once, few, many or a class for expanded clones.

once TRBJ1-2 TRBV5-1 NA TGCGCCAGCAGCTTGGGGGGACCCAACTATGGCTACACCTTC CASSLGGPNYGYTF
NA TRBJ1-4 TRBV6-6 NA TGTGCCAGCAGCAAGACGTTGGGGGAAAAACTGTTTTTT CASSKTLGEKLFF
NA TRBJ2-3 TRBV5-1 NA TGCGCCAGCAGCCCGCTAGCAGTAAATACAGATACGCAGTATTTT CASSPLAVNTDTQYF
NA TRBJ2-1 TRBV5-4 TRBD2 TGTGCCAGCAGCTTGGTCAGCGGGGGCAATGAGCAGTTCTTC CASSLVSGGNEQFF
NA TRBJ2-2 TRBV3-1/TRBV3-2 NA TGTGCCAGCAGCCAGCAGGGAGGTATGGCCGGGGAGCTGTTTTTT CASSQQGGMAGELFF
NA TRBJ2-1 TRBV25-1 NA TGTGCCAGCAGTGAATTCGGCAGTCGAAATGAGCAGTTCTTC CASSEFGSRNEQFF
NA TRBJ1-3 TRBV28 NA TGTGCCAGCAGTCTAGGGTGGGGTACTGGAAACACCATATATTTT CASSLGWGTGNTIYF
NA TRBJ1-4 TRBV27 NA TGTGCCAACCCGAGTGTCCTTAATGAAAAACTGTTTTTT CANPSVLNEKLFF
few TRBJ1-2 TRBV5-1 NA TGCGCCAGCAGCCCCAGAGACGGGGGCCGCTATGGCTACACCTTC CASSPRDGGRYGYTF
NA TRBJ1-2 TRBV28 NA TGTGCCAGCAGTCGAACAGGTGGCCTCTACTATGGCTACACCTTC CASSRTGGLYYGYTF
NA TRBJ2-6 TRBV12-3/TRBV12-4 NA TGTGCCAGCAAAGATCTGGGGGCCAACGTCCTGACTTTC CASKDLGANVLTF
NA TRBJ2-2 TRBV24-1 NA TGTGCCACCAGTGATTCTGACAGTACCGGGGAGCTGTTTTTT CATSDSDSTGELFF
NA TRBJ2-2 TRBV19 NA TGTGCCAGTAGTATTGCAGGGGGGGACACCGGGGAGCTGTTTTTT CASSIAGGDTGELFF
NA TRBJ1-1 TRBV20-1 NA TGCAGTGCTAGTCGGACAGCGAACACTGAAGCTTTCTTT CSASRTANTEAFF
NA TRBJ1-6 TRBV5-1 TRBD1 TGCGCCAGCAGGTCCGGGACAGATTTTTCACCCCTCCACTTT CASRSGTDFSPLHF
NA TRBJ1-2 TRBV10-3 TRBD1 TGTGCCATCAGCGATCCGACAGGGGACTATGGCTACACCTTC CAISDPTGDYGYTF
NA TRBJ2-6 TRBV23-1 NA TGCGCCAGCAGCCTCAGGGGGGGGCCTGGGGCCAACGTCCTGACTTTC CASSLRGGPGANVLTF
NA TRBJ1-6 TRBV4-3 NA TGCGCCAGCAGCGAGACCCTAGCGGGTCATGAGAACTTT CASSETLAGHENF